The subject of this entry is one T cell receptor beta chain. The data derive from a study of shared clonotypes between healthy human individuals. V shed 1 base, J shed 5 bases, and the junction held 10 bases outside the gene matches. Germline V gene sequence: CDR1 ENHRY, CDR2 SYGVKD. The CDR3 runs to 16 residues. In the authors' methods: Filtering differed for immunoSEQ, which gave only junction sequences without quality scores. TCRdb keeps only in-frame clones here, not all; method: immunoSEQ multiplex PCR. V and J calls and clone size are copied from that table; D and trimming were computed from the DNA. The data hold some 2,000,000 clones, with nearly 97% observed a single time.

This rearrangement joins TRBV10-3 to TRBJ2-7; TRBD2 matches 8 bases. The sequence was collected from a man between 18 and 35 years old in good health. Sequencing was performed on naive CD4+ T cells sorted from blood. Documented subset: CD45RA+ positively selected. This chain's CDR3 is CAISEYKDGRGDEQYF. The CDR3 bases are TGTGCCATCAGTGAGTACAAAGACGGGAGGGGGGACGAGCAGTACTTC.